These 8 T cell receptor beta chains came from one sample sequenced in a study of T-cell reconstitution after alpha-beta-depleted transplantation in children. TCRbeta library construction was performed incorporating unique molecular identifiers. Using its own MiXCR run on the PCR reads, TCRdb lists one record per CDR3 protein. Of hundreds of thousands of distinct CDR3 sequences in the sample, about a sixth are singletons; the top ten hold around 41%. The sequencing used PBMCs, mostly from graft donor cells, collected 360 days after TCRalphabeta/CD19-depleted stem cell transplant. Receptor source: a male patient aged 2 to 9 who had a stem cell transplant for acute lymphoblastic leukemia, so the T cells may come from the graft donor.

This clonotype was detected only a few times. The rearrangement links TRBV2 to TRBJ1-1; maybe TRBD1 (6 bases). Per the germline V gene, CDR1 is SNHLY and CDR2 is FYNNEI. V gave up 6 bases and J gave up 7 bases, with 21 bases separating them. The CDR3 runs 15 residues. The CDR3 DNA reads TGTGCCAGCAGCGTTGCTCTAGGGGGATGGAGTGAAGCTTTCTTT. Translating it yields CASSVALGGWSEAFF. The variable domain in full, completed from reference TRBV2 and TRBJ1-1, reads EPEVTQTPSHQVTQMGQEVILRCVPISNHLYFYWYRQILGQKVEFLVSFYNNEISEKSEIFDDQFSVERPDGSNFTLKIRSTKLEDSAMYFCASSVALGGWSEAFFGQGTRLTVV.

The J gene is TRBJ2-7, the V gene TRBV4-1; a possible D gene is TRBD1 (5 bases). The CDR3 runs 13 residues. Trimming shortened V by 4 bases and J by 5 bases, and 12 bases separated the two germline ends. Germline V lookup: CDR1 MGHRA, CDR2 YSYEKL. DNA for the CDR3: TGCGCCAGCAGCCTTCCCGGACACCACGAGCAGTACTTC. It encodes CASSLPGHHEQYF.

V usage is TRBV5-6 and J usage is TRBJ1-6, with D perhaps TRBD1 (6 bases). Germline-derived CDR1 and CDR2 are SGHDT and YYEEEE. Trimming took off 4 bases at V and 6 bases at J, with 11 bases between the two ends. This CDR3 region has 14 residues. In DNA, the CDR3 is TGTGCCAGCAGCCCCGGGGGGCTTAATTCACCCCTCCACTTT. Its protein product is CASSPGGLNSPLHF.

The chain combines TRBV12-3 or TRBV12-4 with TRBJ2-3, with D possibly being TRBD2 (6 bases). V shed 2 bases and J shed 2 bases, with 11 bases lying between them. This CDR3 is 15 amino acids long. For the CDR3, the DNA is TGTGCCAGCAGTTTATCGGGAGCCCTCACAGATACGCAGTATTTT. Its translation is CASSLSGALTDTQYF.

This chain connects TRBV6-2 or TRBV6-3 to TRBJ2-2, with 12 bases that match TRBD2. V shed 6 bases, J shed 4 bases, and the junction held 6 bases outside the gene matches. This CDR3 spans 16 amino acids. Germline V gene sequence: CDR1 MNHEY, CDR2 SVGEGT. The DNA for the CDR3 is TGTGCCAGCAGGCTAGCGGGAGGGCCGAGCACCGGGGAGCTGTTTTTT. Protein product: CASRLAGGPSTGELFF.

This clonotype was seen more than once but under ten times. The chain recombines TRBV12-3 or TRBV12-4 with TRBJ1-1; D is unclear. CDR3 length equals 13 residues. V was cut by 6 bases and J by 5 bases, with 13 bases left in between. This CDR3 is CASRKIGETEAFF. The CDR3 region has the DNA TGTGCCAGCAGAAAGATCGGGGAGACTGAAGCTTTCTTT.

In this sample, this clonotype turned up a few times. The rearrangement joins TRBV29-1 to TRBJ2-7; maybe TRBD1 (7 bases). The V and J ends lost 6 bases and 0 bases respectively, with 18 bases between them. Germline loops: CDR1 SQVTM, CDR2 ANQGSEA. This CDR3 comprises 15 residues. The CDR3 DNA follows: TGCAGCGTCGGAGGGCTCCGGGACAGCTCCTACGAGCAGTACTTC. It is translated as CSVGGLRDSSYEQYF.

This clonotype was seen more than once but under ten times. CDR3 in amino acids: CASSERLRGSGETQYF. The CDR3 DNA reads TGTGCCAGCAGTGAGAGGCTCAGGGGGTCGGGAGAGACCCAGTACTTC. The chain carries TRBV2 and TRBJ2-5; 7 nucleotides agree with TRBD1. CDR1 SNHLY and CDR2 FYNNEI come from the germline V gene. With V trimmed by 3 bases and J by 4 bases, 11 bases remained unmatched. The CDR3 runs 16 residues.